The following is a T cell receptor (beta chain) sequence with its context. The antigen it recognizes is unknown. No qualities accompany the bases; no much larger clone lies one base away. The twin pairs came from the European Cystic Fibrosis Twin and Sibling Study Cohort, which recruited patients from over 150 CF clinics across 14 European countries. Zygosity and CFTR genotype were confirmed in-house, and zygosity was tested by multiplex PCR of nine short tandem repeat loci. Peripheral blood was taken from each twin, and clinical parameters were recorded on the day of blood sampling. Phenol/chloroform extraction was used to isolate genomic DNA from peripheral blood cells, and the DNA was then kept in TE buffer at 4 degrees C. TCR beta CDR3 regions were amplified by multiplex PCR with the immunoSEQ immune profiling system according to the manufacturer's instructions. An Illumina NextSeq system was used for sequencing. The authors' pipeline ran thus. Sequence data were processed on the immunoSEQ Analyzer platform, and clonality was computed as the square root of Simpson's index of productive rearrangements. V and J usage similarity was measured by Jensen-Shannon distance, and CDR3 generation probabilities were computed with OLGA. The researchers looked up shared CDR3 sequences in the immuneACCESS database (August 2020) and in VDJdb (December 2020). TCRdb took this table from immuneACCESS and kept in-frame rearrangements with V and J called. Such tables lack part of the clones; where checked against another copy, unresolved V genes explain under half of the gap, and the rest is unexplained. V and J calls and clone size are as listed in that table; D and trimming were resolved from the DNA. This sample has 11,000 to 15,000 clones in its table, and 95% to 99% of those were observed once. The ten largest clonotypes hold around 0.38% of the sample.

From a lookup of the germline V gene, CDR1 and CDR2 are SGHDT and YYEEEE. The cysteine opens and the phenylalanine closes a CDR3 of 14 amino acids. The only DNA kept is the CDR3, 42 bases in frame from the first base. V gives up 0 bases and J gives up 3 bases, and the segment between their germline ends measures 10 bases. The data derive from a study of monozygotic twins with cystic fibrosis (TCRdb year 2021). As for the study more broadly: Barcoded libraries were prepared from three micrograms of fragmented DNA with about 15 PCR cycles. TCR beta repertoires were compared within and between 16 monozygotic twin pairs with cystic fibrosis so that genetic influence on V and J gene usage could be assessed. Data for three of the twin pairs had been reported previously in another context. Twins were ranked among 1,060 cohort participants for weight-for-height and FEVPerc (FEV1 disease centile) on the day of blood sampling. Ten female and six male twin pairs, aged roughly 2.0 to 36.4 years (median roughly 9 years) and mostly children and adolescents, were included in the cohort.

Broader findings and caveats from the paper: V gene usage was most similar to the co-twin for 13 of 16 pairs, and J usage for 8 of 16 pairs, suggesting genetic constraints. The cohort was small, and no association was found between shared CDR3 numbers and age, concordance or disease severity. Simpson clonality was generally low (median approximately 0.0097), which suggests a naive-dominated repertoire, and clonality was higher in the most severely affected patients. Monozygotic CF twin pairs shared significantly more nucleotide-identical clonotypes within each pair than unrelated CF individuals shared with one another (P = 0.000026, Mann-Whitney).

This TCR derives from a girl aged 2-10 years with cystic fibrosis. Here the chain combines TRBV5-6 and TRBJ2-7; the D gene lacks a confident call. Material: blood. The sequenced DNA: TGTGCCAGCAGCTTGGCGGGTATCGGCTACGAGCAGTACTTC. Protein translation: CASSLAGIGYEQYF.